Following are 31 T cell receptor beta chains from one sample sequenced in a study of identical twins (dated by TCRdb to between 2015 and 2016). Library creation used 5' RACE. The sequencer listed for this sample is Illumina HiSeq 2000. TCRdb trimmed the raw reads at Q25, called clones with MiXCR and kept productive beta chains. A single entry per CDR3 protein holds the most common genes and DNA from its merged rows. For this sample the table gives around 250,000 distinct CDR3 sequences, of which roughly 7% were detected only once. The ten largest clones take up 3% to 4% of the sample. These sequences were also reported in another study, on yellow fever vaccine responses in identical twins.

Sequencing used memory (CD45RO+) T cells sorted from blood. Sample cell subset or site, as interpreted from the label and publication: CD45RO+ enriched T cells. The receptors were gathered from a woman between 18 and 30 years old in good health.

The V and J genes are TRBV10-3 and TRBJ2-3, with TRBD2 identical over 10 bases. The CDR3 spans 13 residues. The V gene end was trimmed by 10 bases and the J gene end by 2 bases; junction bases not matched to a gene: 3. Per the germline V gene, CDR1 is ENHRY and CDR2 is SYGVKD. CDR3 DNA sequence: TGTGCCACTGGGACTAGCGACACAGATACGCAGTATTTT. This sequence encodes CATGTSDTDTQYF.

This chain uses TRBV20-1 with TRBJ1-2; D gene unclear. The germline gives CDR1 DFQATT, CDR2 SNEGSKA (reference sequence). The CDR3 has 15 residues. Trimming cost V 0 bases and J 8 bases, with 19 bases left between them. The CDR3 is CSARDRAGSTGGYTF. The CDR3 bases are TGCAGTGCTAGAGATAGGGCAGGCTCCACGGGAGGCTACACCTTC.

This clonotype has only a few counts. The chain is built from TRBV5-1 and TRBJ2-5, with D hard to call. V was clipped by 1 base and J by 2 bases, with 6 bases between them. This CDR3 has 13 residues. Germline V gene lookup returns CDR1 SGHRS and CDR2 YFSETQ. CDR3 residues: CASSLMAQETQYF. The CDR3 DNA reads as TGCGCCAGCAGCTTGATGGCACAAGAGACCCAGTACTTC.

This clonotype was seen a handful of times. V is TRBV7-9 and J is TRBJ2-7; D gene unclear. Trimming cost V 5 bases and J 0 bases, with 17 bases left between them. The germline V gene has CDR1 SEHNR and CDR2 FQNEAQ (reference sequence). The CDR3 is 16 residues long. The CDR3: CASSRFLGISSYEQYF. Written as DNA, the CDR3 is TGTGCCAGCAGCCGATTTCTAGGGATTAGCTCCTACGAGCAGTACTTC.

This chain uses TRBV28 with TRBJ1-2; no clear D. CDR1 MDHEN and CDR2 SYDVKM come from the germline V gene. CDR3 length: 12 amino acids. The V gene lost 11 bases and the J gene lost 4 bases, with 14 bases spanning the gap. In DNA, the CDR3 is TGTGCCGGCATGAGGAGTGGCTATGGCTACACCTTC. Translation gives CAGMRSGYGYTF.

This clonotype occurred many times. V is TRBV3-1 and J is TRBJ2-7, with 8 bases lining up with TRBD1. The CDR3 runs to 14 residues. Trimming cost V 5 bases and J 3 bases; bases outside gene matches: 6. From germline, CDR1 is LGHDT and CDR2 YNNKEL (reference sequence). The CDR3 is CASSKQGDNYEQYF. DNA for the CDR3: TGTGCCAGCAGCAAACAGGGGGATAACTACGAGCAGTACTTC.

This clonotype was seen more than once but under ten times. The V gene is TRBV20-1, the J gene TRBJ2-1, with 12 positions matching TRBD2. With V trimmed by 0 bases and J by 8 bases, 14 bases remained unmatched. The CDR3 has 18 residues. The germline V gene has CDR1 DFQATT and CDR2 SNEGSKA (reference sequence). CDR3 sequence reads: CSARDLASGGASKDEQFF. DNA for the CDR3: TGCAGTGCTAGAGATCTGGCTAGCGGGGGGGCATCTAAGGATGAGCAGTTCTTC.

Here the CDR3 reads CASRAGANYGYTF. The CDR3 bases are TGTGCCAGCAGGGCCGGGGCTAACTATGGCTACACCTTC. This chain connects TRBV6-1 to TRBJ1-2, with D hard to call. The CDR3 length is 13 residues. CDR1 is MNHNS and CDR2 is SASEGT in the germline V gene. V was cut by 6 bases and J by 0 bases, with 8 bases left in between.

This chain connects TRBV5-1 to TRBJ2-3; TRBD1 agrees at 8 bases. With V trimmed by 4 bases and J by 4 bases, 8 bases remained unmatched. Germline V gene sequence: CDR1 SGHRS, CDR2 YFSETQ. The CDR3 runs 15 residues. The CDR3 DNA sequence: TGCGCCAGCAGCAAACAGGGGGGAGAGGCAGATACGCAGTATTTT. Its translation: CASSKQGGEADTQYF. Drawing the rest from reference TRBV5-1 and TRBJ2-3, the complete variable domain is KAGVTQTPRYLIKTRGQQVTLSCSPISGHRSVSWYQQTPGQGLQFLFEYFSETQRNKGNFPGRFSGRQFSNSRSEMNVSTLELGDSALYLCASSKQGGEADTQYFGPGTRLTVL.

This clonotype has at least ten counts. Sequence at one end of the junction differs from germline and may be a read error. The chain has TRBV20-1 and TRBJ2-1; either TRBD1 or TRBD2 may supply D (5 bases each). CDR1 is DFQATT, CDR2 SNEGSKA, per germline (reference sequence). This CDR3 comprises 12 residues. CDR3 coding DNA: TGCAGTGCTAGACTAGCCGGGGACCTCAGGGTCTTC. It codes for CSARLAGDLRVF.

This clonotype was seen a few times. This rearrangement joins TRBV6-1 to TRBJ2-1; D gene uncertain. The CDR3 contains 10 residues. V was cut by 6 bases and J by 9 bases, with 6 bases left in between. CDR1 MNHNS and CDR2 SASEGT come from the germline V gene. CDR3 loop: CASRAIEQFF. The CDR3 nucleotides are TGTGCCAGCAGGGCTATTGAGCAGTTCTTC.

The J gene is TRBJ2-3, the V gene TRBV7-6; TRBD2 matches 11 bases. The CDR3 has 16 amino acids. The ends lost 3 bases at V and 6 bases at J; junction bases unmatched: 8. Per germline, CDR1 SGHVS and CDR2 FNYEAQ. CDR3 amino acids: CASSFTSGGLVDTQYF. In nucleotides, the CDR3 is TGTGCCAGCAGCTTTACTAGCGGGGGCCTCGTGGATACGCAGTATTTT.

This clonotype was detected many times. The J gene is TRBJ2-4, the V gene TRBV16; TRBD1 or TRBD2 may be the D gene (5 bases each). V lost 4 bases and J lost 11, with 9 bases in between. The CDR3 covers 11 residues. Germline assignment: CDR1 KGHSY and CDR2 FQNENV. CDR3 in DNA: TGTGCCAGCAGCCCTGGGGGATTTCAGTACTTC. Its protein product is CASSPGGFQYF.

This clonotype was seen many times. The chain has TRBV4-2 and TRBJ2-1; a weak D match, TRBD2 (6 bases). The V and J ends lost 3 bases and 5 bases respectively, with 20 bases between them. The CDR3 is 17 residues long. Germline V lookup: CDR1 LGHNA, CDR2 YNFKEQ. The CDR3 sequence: CASSHQLATGVDNEQFF. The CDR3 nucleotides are TGTGCCAGCAGCCACCAACTAGCCACGGGAGTAGACAATGAGCAGTTCTTC.

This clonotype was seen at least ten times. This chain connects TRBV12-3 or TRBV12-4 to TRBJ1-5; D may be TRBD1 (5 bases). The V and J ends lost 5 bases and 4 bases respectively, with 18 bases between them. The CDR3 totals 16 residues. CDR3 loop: CASSPPGRAGNQPQHF. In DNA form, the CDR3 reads TGTGCCAGCAGTCCCCCCGGGCGGGCAGGGAATCAGCCCCAGCATTTT.

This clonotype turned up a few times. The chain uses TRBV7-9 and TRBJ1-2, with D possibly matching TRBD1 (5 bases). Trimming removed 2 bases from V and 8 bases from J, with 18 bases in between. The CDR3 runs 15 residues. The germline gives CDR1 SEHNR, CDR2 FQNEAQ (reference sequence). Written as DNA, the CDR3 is TGTGCCAGCAGCTTAATTTCGGCAGCCCAGGGCGGCTACACCTTC. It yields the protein CASSLISAAQGGYTF. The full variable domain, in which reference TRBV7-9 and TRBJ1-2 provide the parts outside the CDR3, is DTGVSQNPRHKITKRGQNVTFRCDPISEHNRLYWYRQTLGQGPEFLTYFQNEAQLEKSRLLSDRFSAERPKGSFSTLEIQRTEQGDSAMYLCASSLISAAQGGYTFGSGTRLTVV.

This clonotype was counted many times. The CDR3, as DNA: TGCGCCAGCAGCTACAAGACAGGGAACACCGGGGAGCTGTTTTTT. Translating it yields CASSYKTGNTGELFF. This rearrangement joins TRBV5-1 to TRBJ2-2; a weak D match, TRBD1 (6 bases). The CDR3 length is 15 residues. CDR1 and CDR2 from the germline V gene are SGHRS and YFSETQ. V was trimmed by 3 bases and J by 1 base, leaving 10 bases between them.

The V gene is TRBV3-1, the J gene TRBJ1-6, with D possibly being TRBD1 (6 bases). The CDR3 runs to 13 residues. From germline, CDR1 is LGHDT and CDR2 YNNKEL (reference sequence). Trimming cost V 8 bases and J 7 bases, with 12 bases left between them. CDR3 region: CASALRGNSPLHF. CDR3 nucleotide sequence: TGTGCCAGCGCCCTGAGGGGGAATTCACCCCTCCACTTT.

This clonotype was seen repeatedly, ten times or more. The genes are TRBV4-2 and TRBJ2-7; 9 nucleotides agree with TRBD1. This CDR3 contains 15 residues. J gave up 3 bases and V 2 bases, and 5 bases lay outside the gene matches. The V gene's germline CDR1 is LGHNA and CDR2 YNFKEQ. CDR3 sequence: CASSQPGQGLYEQYF. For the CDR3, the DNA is TGTGCCAGCAGCCAACCGGGACAGGGACTCTACGAGCAGTACTTC.

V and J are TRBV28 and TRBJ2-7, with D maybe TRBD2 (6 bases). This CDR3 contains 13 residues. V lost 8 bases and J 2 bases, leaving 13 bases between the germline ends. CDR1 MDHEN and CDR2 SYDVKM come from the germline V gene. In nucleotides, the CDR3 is TGTGCCAGCCGTTCGGAGGGACCCTACGAGCAGTACTTC. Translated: CASRSEGPYEQYF.

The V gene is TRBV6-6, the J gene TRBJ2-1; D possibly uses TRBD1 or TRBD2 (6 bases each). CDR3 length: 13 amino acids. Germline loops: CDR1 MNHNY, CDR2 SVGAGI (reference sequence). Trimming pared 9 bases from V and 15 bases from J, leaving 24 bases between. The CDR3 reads CASARSGAESRFF. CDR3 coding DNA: TGTGCCAGTGCCCGGTCGGGGGCGGAGTCGAGGTTCTTC.

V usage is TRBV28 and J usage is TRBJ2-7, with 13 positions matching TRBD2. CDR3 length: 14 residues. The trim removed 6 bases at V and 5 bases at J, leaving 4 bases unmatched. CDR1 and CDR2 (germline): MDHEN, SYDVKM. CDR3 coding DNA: TGTGCCAGCAGGACTAGCGGGGGGCACCACGAGCAGTACGTC. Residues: CASRTSGGHHEQYV.

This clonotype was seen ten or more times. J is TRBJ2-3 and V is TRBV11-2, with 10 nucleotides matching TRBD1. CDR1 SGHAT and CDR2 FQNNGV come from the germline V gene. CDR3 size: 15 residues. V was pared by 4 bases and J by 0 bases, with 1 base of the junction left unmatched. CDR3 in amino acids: CASSWTGGSTDTQYF. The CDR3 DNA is TGTGCCAGCAGCTGGACAGGGGGAAGCACAGATACGCAGTATTTT.

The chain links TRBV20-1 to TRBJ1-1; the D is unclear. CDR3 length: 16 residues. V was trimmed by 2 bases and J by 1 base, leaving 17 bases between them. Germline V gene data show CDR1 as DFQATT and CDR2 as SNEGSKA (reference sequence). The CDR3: CSARSLGGSGNTEAFF. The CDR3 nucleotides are TGCAGTGCTAGATCCTTAGGAGGGTCTGGGAACACTGAAGCTTTCTTT.

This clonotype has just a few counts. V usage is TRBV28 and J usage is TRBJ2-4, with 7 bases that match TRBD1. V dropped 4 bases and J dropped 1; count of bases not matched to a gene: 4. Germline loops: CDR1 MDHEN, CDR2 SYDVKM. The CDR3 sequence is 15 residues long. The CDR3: CASSSGGPAKNIQYF. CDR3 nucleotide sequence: TGTGCCAGCAGTTCAGGGGGTCCGGCCAAAAACATTCAGTACTTC.

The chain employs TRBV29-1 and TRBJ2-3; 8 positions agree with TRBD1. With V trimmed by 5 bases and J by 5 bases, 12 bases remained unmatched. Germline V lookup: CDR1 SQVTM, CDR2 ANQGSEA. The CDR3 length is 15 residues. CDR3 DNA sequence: TGCAGCGTTCAAGGACAGGGTGGTTTGGTAGATACGCAGTATTTT. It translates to CSVQGQGGLVDTQYF.

For the CDR3, the DNA is TGTGCCAGCAGCGAGGGGGTAGCGGGGACTGAAGCTTTCTTT. Its protein product is CASSEGVAGTEAFF. The rearrangement links TRBV6-1 to TRBJ1-1, with a possible D match to TRBD1 (6 bases). The germline CDR1 and CDR2 sequences are MNHNS and SASEGT. Deletions cut 6 bases from V and 5 bases from J, with 16 bases between. The CDR3 loop spans 14 amino acids.

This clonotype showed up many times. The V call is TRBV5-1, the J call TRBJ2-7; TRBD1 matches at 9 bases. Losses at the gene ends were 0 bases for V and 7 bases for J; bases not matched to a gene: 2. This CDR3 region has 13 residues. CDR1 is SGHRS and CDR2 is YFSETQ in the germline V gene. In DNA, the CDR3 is TGCGCCAGCAGCTTGGGGACAGGGGAAGAGCAGTACGTC. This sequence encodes CASSLGTGEEQYV.

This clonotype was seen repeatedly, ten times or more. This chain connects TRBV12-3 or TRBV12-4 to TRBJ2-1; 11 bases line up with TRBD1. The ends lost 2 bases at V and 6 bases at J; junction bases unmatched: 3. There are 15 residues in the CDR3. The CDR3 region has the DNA TGTGCCAGCAGTTTATCCGGACAGGGGGCCAATGAGCAGTTCTTC. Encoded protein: CASSLSGQGANEQFF.

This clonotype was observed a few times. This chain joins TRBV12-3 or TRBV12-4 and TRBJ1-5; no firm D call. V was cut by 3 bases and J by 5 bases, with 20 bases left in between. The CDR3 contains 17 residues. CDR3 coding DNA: TGTGCCAGCAGTTTTCGTCTATCGACATCCACCTATCAGCCCCAGCATTTT. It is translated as CASSFRLSTSTYQPQHF.

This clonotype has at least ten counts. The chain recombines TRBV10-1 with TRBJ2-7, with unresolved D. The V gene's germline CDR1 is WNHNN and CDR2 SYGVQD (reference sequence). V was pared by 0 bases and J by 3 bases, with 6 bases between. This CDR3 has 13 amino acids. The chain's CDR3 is CASSESVSYEQYF. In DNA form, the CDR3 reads TGCGCCAGCAGTGAGTCAGTCAGCTACGAGCAGTACTTC.